Listed here are 8 T cell receptor beta chains from one sample, sequenced in a study of T cells in localized non-small cell lung cancer. Assay used: immunoSEQ multiplex PCR; TCRdb lists only in-frame clones, some missing. Altogether fewer than 20,000 clones are present, 89% being singletons, with the ten largest covering around a quarter. The sample consisted of peripheral blood, taken before any cancer treatment. The receptors stem from a female donor older than 55 with stage III squamous cell lung carcinoma.

CDR3 protein: CASSLSEGPTYEQYF. The DNA of the CDR3 is TGTGCCAGCAGCTTATCAGAAGGCCCGACCTACGAGCAGTACTTC. The chain carries TRBV7-2 and TRBJ2-7; D remains ambiguous. The germline V gene encodes CDR1 SGHTA and CDR2 FQGNSA. With 2 bases removed from V and 2 bases from J, the gap between germline ends came to 13 bases. The CDR3 is made up of 15 amino acids.

J is TRBJ2-7 and V is TRBV4-1; 7 bases align to TRBD2. With V trimmed by 4 bases and J by 5 bases, 11 bases remained unmatched. The CDR3 contains 15 residues. Per the germline V gene, CDR1 is MGHRA and CDR2 is YSYEKL. DNA of the CDR3: TGCGCCAGCAGCCCTACAAGCGGGAATTGGGACGAGCAGTACTTC. As protein: CASSPTSGNWDEQYF.

The CDR3 loop is CASTPGISGNTIYF. The CDR3 DNA is TGTGCCAGCACCCCAGGGATCTCTGGAAACACCATATATTTT. The J gene is TRBJ1-3, the V gene TRBV21-1; no check of the table's D call, TRBD1, against the DNA was made. TRBV21-1 is a known pseudogene. This CDR3 spans 14 amino acids.

V is TRBV2 and J is TRBJ1-4; D might be TRBD1 (5 bases). CDR3 length: 15 residues. Germline values: CDR1 SNHLY, CDR2 FYNNEI. V lost 6 bases, J lost 5 bases, and 16 bases lay in between. This chain's CDR3 is CASRFHGTPNEKLFF. CDR3 in DNA: TGTGCCAGCAGGTTTCACGGGACCCCGAATGAAAAACTGTTTTTT.

The genes are TRBV6-4 and TRBJ1-5; the D is unclear. CDR1 is MRHNA, CDR2 SNTAGT, per germline. CDR3 length: 13 residues. Trimming stripped 2 bases from V and 3 bases from J, with 5 bases between. CDR3 residues: CASSDVPNQPQHF. The CDR3 region has the DNA TGTGCCAGCAGTGACGTCCCCAATCAGCCCCAGCATTTT.

The genes are TRBV7-2 and TRBJ2-7; D may be TRBD1 or TRBD2 (5 bases each). Trimming took off 4 bases at V and 1 base at J, with 11 bases between the two ends. The CDR3 runs to 14 residues. Germline V gives CDR1 SGHTA, CDR2 FQGNSA. The DNA of the CDR3 is TGTGCCAGCAGCTCTTGGGACGGTTCCTACGAGCAGTACTTC. This encodes CASSSWDGSYEQYF.

This clone showed up just once. The gene calls are TRBV13 and TRBJ2-1; 7 bases line up with TRBD2. This CDR3 contains 15 residues. Germline CDR1 PRHDT, CDR2 FYEKMQ (reference sequence). V shed 2 bases, J shed 4 bases, and the junction held 5 bases outside the gene matches. The CDR3 reads CASSLFRGVYNEQFF. The CDR3 nucleotides are TGTGCCAGCAGCTTATTCCGGGGGGTTTACAATGAGCAGTTCTTC.

The gene calls are TRBV19 and TRBJ1-1; D possibly corresponds to TRBD1 (5 bases). Deletions cut 5 bases from V and 7 bases from J, with 14 bases between. The CDR3 length is 13 residues. CDR1 is LNHDA, CDR2 SQIVND, per germline (reference sequence). CDR3: CASSLRDGVEAFF. DNA of the CDR3: TGTGCCAGTAGTCTACGGGACGGGGTTGAAGCTTTCTTT.